Listed below are T cell receptor beta chains from one sample, sequenced in a study of shared clonotypes between healthy human individuals. Assay: immunoSEQ multiplex PCR; the TCRdb copy retains only in-frame clones and omits some. The data show under 2.5 million clones, about 90% seen once. Input material: naive CD4+ T cells from PBMCs. The receptors derive from a man between 18 and 29 years old in good health. Some clones in this sample may be carry-over from other donors' samples. The CDR3 runs from the conserved cysteine through the conserved F or W. D genes are given only for firm matches. Rows may omit the clone size; those that give it use once, few, many or a size class.

j_gene	v_gene	d_gene	abundance	CDR3nt	CDR3aa
TRBJ2-7	TRBV6-1	.	.	TGTGCCAGCAGTGACGGGACCCGCGAGCAGTACTTC	CASSDGTREQYF
TRBJ1-3	TRBV28	.	.	TGTGCCAGCACCGTTCGAGGGTCTGGAAACACCATATATTTT	CASTVRGSGNTIYF
TRBJ1-2	TRBV9	.	once	TGTGCCAGCAGCGTAGGTTGGGGGAGTGGCTACACCTTC	CASSVGWGSGYTF
TRBJ1-4	TRBV19	TRBD1	.	TGTGCCACCGGTGACAGGGGCAATGAAAAACTGTTTTTT	CATGDRGNEKLFF
TRBJ2-3	TRBV7-6	TRBD1	.	TGTGCCAGCAGCTTAGTAGGGACAGGGAACACAGATACGCAGTATTTT	CASSLVGTGNTDTQYF
TRBJ1-2	TRBV19	.	.	TGTGCCAGTAGTATCTACGTACAAAGAAGCGGTTATGGCTACACCTTC	CASSIYVQRSGYGYTF
TRBJ1-2	TRBV5-5	.	.	TGTGCCAGCAGCTTAGGATCCCTGTTGGACAACTATGGCTACACCTTC	CASSLGSLLDNYGYTF
TRBJ2-7	TRBV19	.	.	TGTGCCAGTAGTATAGAATTAGCTACCTACGAGCAGTACTTC	CASSIELATYEQYF
TRBJ2-1	TRBV18	.	.	TGTGCCAGCTCACCTATAAACGGGAGATCTCTAATAGATGAGCAGTTCTTC	CASSPINGRSLIDEQFF
TRBJ2-7	TRBV5-1	TRBD1	.	TGCGCCAGCAGCGCTGGACAGGGAAACTACGAGCAGTACTTC	CASSAGQGNYEQYF
TRBJ2-2	TRBV7-9	.	.	TGTGCCAGCAGCTTGGGGCCGACGGGGGAGCTGTTTTTT	CASSLGPTGELFF
TRBJ2-3	TRBV19	TRBD2	.	TGTGCCAGTTGCAGCGGGACCACAGATACGCAGTATTTT	CASCSGTTDTQYF
TRBJ1-4	TRBV5-1	.	.	TGCGCCAGCAGCGTCCAGGGTAGCCTTAATGAAAAACTGTTTTTT	CASSVQGSLNEKLFF
TRBJ2-5	TRBV6-6	.	.	TGTGCCAGCCTCCGGACCCCCTGGGAGACCCAGTACTTC	CASLRTPWETQYF
TRBJ1-1	TRBV5-1	.	.	TGCGCCAGCAGCTTCCAGACGACCTGGTCTGAAGCTTTCTTT	CASSFQTTWSEAFF
TRBJ1-1	TRBV11-1	.	.	TGTGCCAGCAGCTTTCTCCCGGGAGATGAAGCTTTCTTT	CASSFLPGDEAFF
TRBJ1-5	TRBV28	.	.	TGTGCCAGCAGTTTAAGGGGCCTTAGCAATCAGCCCCAGCATTTT	CASSLRGLSNQPQHF
TRBJ1-2	TRBV18	.	.	TGTGCCAGCTCACCATCGGAGGGTCCCTATGGCTACACCTTC	CASSPSEGPYGYTF
TRBJ2-5	TRBV30	.	.	TGTGCCTGGGGGGTGGTGGGAGCCGCCAGGACCCAGTACTTC	CAWGVVGAARTQYF
TRBJ1-1	TRBV10-3	TRBD1	.	TGTGCCATCAGACCGGGACAGGAGGCTGAAGCTTTCTTT	CAIRPGQEAEAFF
TRBJ2-7	TRBV5-1	.	.	TGCGCCAGCAGCCTATCTGTAGGGGGCTACGAGCAGTACTTC	CASSLSVGGYEQYF
TRBJ2-3	TRBV28	TRBD2	.	TGTGCCAGCAGTCGGGGGGAGGGCCCGTATACAGATACGCAGTATTTT	CASSRGEGPYTDTQYF
TRBJ2-1	TRBV11-2	.	.	TGTGCCAGCAGCTTAGGACTGGCCAATGAGCAGTTCTTC	CASSLGLANEQFF
TRBJ2-7	TRBV9	.	.	TGTGCCAGCAGCCCCCGGTCCGAGTACGAGCAGTACTTC	CASSPRSEYEQYF